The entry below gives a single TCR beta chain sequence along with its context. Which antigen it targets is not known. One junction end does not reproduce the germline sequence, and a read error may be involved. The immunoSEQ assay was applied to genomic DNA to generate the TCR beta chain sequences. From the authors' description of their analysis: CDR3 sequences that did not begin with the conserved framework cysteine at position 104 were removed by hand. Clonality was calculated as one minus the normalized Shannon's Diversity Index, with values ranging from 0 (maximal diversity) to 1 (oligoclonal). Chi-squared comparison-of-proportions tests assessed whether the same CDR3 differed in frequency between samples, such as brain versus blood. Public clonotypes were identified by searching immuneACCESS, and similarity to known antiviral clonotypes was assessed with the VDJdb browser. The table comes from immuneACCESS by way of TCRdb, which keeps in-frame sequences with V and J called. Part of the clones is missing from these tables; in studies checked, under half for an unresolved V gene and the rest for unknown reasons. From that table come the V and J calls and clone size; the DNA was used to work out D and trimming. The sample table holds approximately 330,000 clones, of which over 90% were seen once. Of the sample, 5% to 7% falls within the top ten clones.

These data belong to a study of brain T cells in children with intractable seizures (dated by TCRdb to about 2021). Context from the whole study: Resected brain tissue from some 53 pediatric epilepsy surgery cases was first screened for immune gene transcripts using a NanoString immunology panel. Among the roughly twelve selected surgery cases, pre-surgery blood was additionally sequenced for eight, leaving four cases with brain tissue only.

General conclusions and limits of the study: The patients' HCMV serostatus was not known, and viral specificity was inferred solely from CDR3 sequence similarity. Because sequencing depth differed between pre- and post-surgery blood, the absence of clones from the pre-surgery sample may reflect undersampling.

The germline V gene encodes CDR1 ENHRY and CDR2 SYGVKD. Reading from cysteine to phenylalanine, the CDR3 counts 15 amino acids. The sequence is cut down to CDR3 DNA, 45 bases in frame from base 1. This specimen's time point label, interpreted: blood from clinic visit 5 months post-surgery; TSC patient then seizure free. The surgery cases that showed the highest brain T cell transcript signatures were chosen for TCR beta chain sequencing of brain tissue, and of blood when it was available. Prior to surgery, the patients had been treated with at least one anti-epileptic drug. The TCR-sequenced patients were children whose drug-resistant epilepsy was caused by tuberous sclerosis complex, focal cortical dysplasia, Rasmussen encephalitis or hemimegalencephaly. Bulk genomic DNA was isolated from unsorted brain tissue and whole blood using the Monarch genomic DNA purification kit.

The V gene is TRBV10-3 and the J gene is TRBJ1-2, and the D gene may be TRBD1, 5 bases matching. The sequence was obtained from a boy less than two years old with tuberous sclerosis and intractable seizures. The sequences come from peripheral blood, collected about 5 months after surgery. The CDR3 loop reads CAIGDHQTVIYGYTF. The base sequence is TGTGCCATCGGTGACCATCAGACAGTTATATACGGCTACACCTTC.